The T cell receptor beta chain described here comes from a study of blood T cell repertoires in COVID-19. Study-level background: Samples representing acute and convalescent COVID-19 were sourced from the United States, Italy and Spain. PBMCs, B-cell-depleted T cells, or T cells provided the cDNA or gDNA that made up the material.

From germline, CDR1 is MDHEN and CDR2 SYDVKM. This CDR3 spans 17 amino acids. V was pared by 6 bases and J by 0 bases, with 8 bases of the junction left unmatched. Per the study methods: Amplification of reference gene primers provided the estimated nucleated cell counts. Assay used: immunoSEQ multiplex PCR; TCRdb lists only in-frame clones, some missing. The D gene and trimming were derived from the DNA, and the V and J assignments and clone size from that table. Of around 130,000 clones listed, more than 70% are singletons. The source of this sequence is a human donor in a cohort sampled during active COVID-19. Sequencing was performed on peripheral blood. The chain has TRBV28 and TRBJ2-6; 7 positions match TRBD2. The CDR3 region is CASRPGGTFSGANVLTF. CDR3 sequence (DNA): TGTGCCAGCAGGCCCGGGGGGACGTTCTCTGGGGCCAACGTCCTGACTTTC. Full variable domain (missing parts from reference TRBV28 and TRBJ2-6): DVKVTQSSRYLVKRTGEKVFLECVQDMDHENMFWYRQDPGLGLRLIYFSYDVKMKEKGDIPEGYSVSREKKERFSLILESASTNQTSMYLCASRPGGTFSGANVLTFGAGSRLTVL.